The 4 T cell receptor beta chains below were found in one sample sequenced in a study of blood T cell repertoires in COVID-19. This table comes from immunoSEQ multiplex PCR, and its TCRdb copy is limited to in-frame clones, with some not included. The sample yields 180,000 or so clones, around 86% seen once. The specimen sequenced was peripheral blood. These receptors all stem from a man younger than 30 with acute or convalescent COVID-19.

As for this clone: One junction end does not reproduce the germline sequence, and a read error may be involved. This chain joins TRBV11-2 and TRBJ1-6, with D unresolved. Per germline, CDR1 SGHAT and CDR2 FQNNGV. The CDR3 is made up of 18 amino acids. The CDR3 loop is CASSLFPGWGDTNSPLHF. Here the CDR3 DNA reads TGTGCTAGCAGCTTATTCCCTGGGTGGGGAGACACTAATTCACCCCTCCACTTT.

The rearrangement joins TRBV9 to TRBJ1-2; the D gene is possibly TRBD1 (5 bases). CDR1 and CDR2 (germline): SGDLS, YYNGEE. The ends were cut back, 2 bases at V and 4 bases at J, with 9 bases in the middle. The CDR3 is 13 amino acids. This CDR3 reads CASSVTGFYGYTF. The CDR3 DNA sequence: TGTGCCAGCAGCGTTACAGGCTTCTATGGCTACACCTTC.

The chain uses TRBV6-5 and TRBJ2-7, with a tentative D call TRBD1 (6 bases). Germline CDR1 and CDR2: MNHEY and SVGAGI. The CDR3 has 14 amino acids. Trimming stripped 1 base from V and 6 bases from J, with 13 bases between. CDR3 DNA sequence: TGTGCCAGCAGTTACTTGGCCAGGGGAGCCGAGCAGTACTTC. Amino acids: CASSYLARGAEQYF.

V gene TRBV19 combines with J gene TRBJ1-1; 9 nucleotides agree with TRBD1. CDR1 is LNHDA, CDR2 SQIVND, per germline (reference sequence). This CDR3 has 14 residues. The V segment lost 7 bases and the J segment 2 bases; nucleotides outside the gene matches: 5. CDR3 bases: TGTGCCAGTACCCGGACAGGGGTAAACACTGAAGCTTTCTTT. Translated, it gives CASTRTGVNTEAFF.